The clone carrying this T cell receptor (beta chain) turned up a few times. The antigen is undetermined. These data come from a study of human T cells and chemical hapten exposure. Study information: The scalp of each patient received a weekly diphenylcyclopropenone dose for the full roughly 25-week study. Small differences in pooled library volume mainly drove the variation in TCR yields per sample.

Stated time point: patch test 1, 2 weeks after DPC sensitization. Sample treatment: therapeutic diphenylcyclopropenone sensitization with weekly scalp DPC. Blood collection took place prior to placing each patch test. TCRdb ran MiXCR on the RACE reads and lists one entry per CDR3 protein. The table lists around 75,000 distinct CDR3 sequences, approximately 10% of them singletons. Study-level points and caveats: TCRs above 1 in 1000 frequency stayed constant with DPC sensitization.

The sequences come from whole blood, collected in connection with sensitization to the hapten diphenylcyclopropenone (DPC). This clonotype was obtained from a woman aged 60 to 75 with alopecia areata. Some clones in this sample may be carry-over from other donors' samples.

The CDR3 DNA reads as TGTGCCAGCAGCTCCCGGGCGTTCACAGATACGCAGTATTTT. Translating it yields CASSSRAFTDTQYF. The V and J genes are TRBV11-2 and TRBJ2-3; no firm D call. CDR1 is SGHAT, CDR2 FQNNGV, per germline. CDR3 length: 14 amino acids. The V gene lost 4 bases and the J gene lost 2 bases, with 10 bases spanning the gap.